Presented here are 3 T cell receptor beta chains from one specimen sequenced in a study of T cell responses to AZD1222 COVID-19 vaccine. Profiling relied on immunoSEQ multiplex PCR, and the TCRdb table lists in-frame clones only, not all of them. The sample records 150,000 to 180,000 clones, 85% to 95% being singletons. Source: peripheral blood, taken 28 days after the second AZD1222 dose. The receptors come from an adult who received the AZD1222 COVID-19 vaccine.

V usage is TRBV27 and J usage is TRBJ2-1, with 10 bases aligning to TRBD2. CDR1 MNHEY and CDR2 SMNVEV come from the germline V gene (reference sequence). The trim removed 6 bases at V and 7 bases at J, leaving 12 bases unmatched. The CDR3 spans 16 residues. DNA of the CDR3: TGTGCCAGCAGCGTTCGGCTAGCGGGAGTCTGGAATGAGCAGTTCTTC. Protein: CASSVRLAGVWNEQFF.

A word on this clone: The identical CDR3 is also encoded by other nucleotide sequences in the sample. The V and J genes are TRBV7-9 and TRBJ2-7; TRBD1 matches 8 bases. Germline values: CDR1 SEHNR, CDR2 FQNEAQ (reference sequence). The V and J ends lost 6 bases and 5 bases, in that order; junction bases with no gene match: 3. This CDR3 comprises 12 residues. The CDR3 region has the DNA TGTGCCAGCAGTCTGACAGGGGACGAGCAGTACTTC. This translates into CASSLTGDEQYF.

The gene calls are TRBV19 and TRBJ1-4; TRBD1 might be the D (5 bases). V gave up 4 bases and J gave up 10 bases, with 10 bases separating them. This CDR3 has 12 residues. Germline CDR1 LNHDA, CDR2 SQIVND (reference sequence). CDR3 coding DNA: TGTGCCAGTAGTAATACAGGAGGAAAACTGTTTTTT. Translation: CASSNTGGKLFF.